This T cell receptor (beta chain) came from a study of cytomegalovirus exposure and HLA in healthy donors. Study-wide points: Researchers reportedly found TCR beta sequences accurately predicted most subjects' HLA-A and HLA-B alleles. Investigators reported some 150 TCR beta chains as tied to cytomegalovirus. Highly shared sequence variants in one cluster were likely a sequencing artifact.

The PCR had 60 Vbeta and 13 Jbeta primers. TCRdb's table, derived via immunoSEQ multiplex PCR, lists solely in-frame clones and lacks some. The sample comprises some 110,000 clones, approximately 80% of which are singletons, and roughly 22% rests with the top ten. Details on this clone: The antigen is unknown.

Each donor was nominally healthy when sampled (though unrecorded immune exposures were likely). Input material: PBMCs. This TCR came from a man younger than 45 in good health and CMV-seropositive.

CDR3 coding DNA: TGTGCCAGCAGTTACACTAGCGCTAGCACAGATACGCAGTATTTT. Protein product: CASSYTSASTDTQYF. J is TRBJ2-3 and V is TRBV6-5; 7 positions agree with TRBD2. Germline V CDR1 and CDR2: MNHEY, SVGAGI. Trimming at V came to 2 bases and at J to 0 bases, leaving 2 bases not matched to a gene. CDR3 length: 15 residues.